This entry describes one T cell receptor (beta chain). The antigen remains unidentified. The table came from immunoSEQ multiplex PCR; TCRdb's copy has only in-frame clones and leaves some out. The repertoire holds over 70,000 clones, approximately 87% seen once, with about 1.6% in the top ten. This specimen belongs to a study of OX40 agonist ivuxolimab in advanced cancers. Study information: The drug used for patients, ivuxolimab, was an agonistic anti-OX40 (CD134) antibody. Study findings and constraints: Also showing low normalized T-cell clonal expansion were some of the nonresponders.

The CDR3 contains 16 residues. V was clipped by 2 bases and J by 7 bases, with 17 bases between them. In germline, CDR1 is LNHNV, CDR2 YYDKDF (reference sequence). The sequenced sample was CD4+ or CD8+ T cells sorted from blood, obtained in a trial of the OX40 agonist ivuxolimab. V gene TRBV15 combines with J gene TRBJ2-2; D may be TRBD1 or TRBD2 (6 bases each). The TCR originated in an adult with an advanced solid tumor such as melanoma, head and neck, liver or kidney cancer. This CDR3 reads CATSRRATGAGGELFF. The CDR3 coding sequence is TGTGCCACCAGCAGACGTGCGACGGGGGCTGGCGGGGAGCTGTTTTTT.